This TCR beta chain emerged from a study of response to subunit inactivated influenza vaccine. Study observations and caveats: Few additional T cells are recruited per seasonal influenza vaccination, authors suggested.

MiXCR, applied by TCRdb to the RT-PCR reads, yields one record per CDR3 protein. The sample contains roughly 570,000 distinct CDR3 sequences, under 15% of which appear only once. A remark on this clonotype: Its antigen is currently unknown.

Between the trimmed V and J ends, which lost 5 bases and 15 bases, there was a span of 11 bases. The germline CDR1 and CDR2 sequences are KGHSH and LQKENI. The CDR3 is 11 residues long. Sample: PBMCs from blood, taken 40 to 50 days after vaccination. The clonotype was recovered from a man aged 50 to 59 who received an inactivated influenza vaccine. This sequence joins TRBV18 and TRBJ1-6; tentatively, D is TRBD1 (5 bases). The CDR3 sequence is CASSSTVVLHF. CDR3 sequence (DNA): TGTGCCAGCTCATCGACAGTGGTCCTCCACTTT.